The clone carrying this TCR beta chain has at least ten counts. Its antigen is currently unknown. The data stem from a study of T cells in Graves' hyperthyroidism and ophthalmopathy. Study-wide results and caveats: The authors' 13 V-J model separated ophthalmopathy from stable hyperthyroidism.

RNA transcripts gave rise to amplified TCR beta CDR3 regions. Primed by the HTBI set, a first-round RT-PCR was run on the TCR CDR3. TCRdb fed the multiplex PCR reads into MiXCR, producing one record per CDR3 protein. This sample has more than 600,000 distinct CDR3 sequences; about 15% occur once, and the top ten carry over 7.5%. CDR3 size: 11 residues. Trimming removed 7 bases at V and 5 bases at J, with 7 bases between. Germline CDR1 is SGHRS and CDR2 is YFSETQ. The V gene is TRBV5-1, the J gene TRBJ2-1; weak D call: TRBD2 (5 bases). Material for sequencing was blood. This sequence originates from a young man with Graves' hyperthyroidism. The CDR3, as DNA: TGCGCCAGCCTGGGAGACAATGAGCAGTTCTTC. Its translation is CASLGDNEQFF.